This TCR beta chain was found in a study of cytomegalovirus exposure and HLA in healthy donors (dated by TCRdb to the late 2010s). In terms of the full investigation: An earlier analysis of fewer than 750 of the donors reported 276 Gb of sequence data and about 120 million unique TCR beta sequences obtained from about 180 million T cells. In a later analysis, previously published TCR beta repertoires from 550 to 700 donors were re-analyzed and high-resolution HLA genotyping was added so that TCR occurrence patterns could be studied. The study profiled the T cell repertoires of about 640 subjects by immunosequencing and related them to cytomegalovirus serostatus. HLA typing covered class I and class II loci at four-digit resolution. In addition to the first cohort of 500 to 850 subjects, a separate validation cohort of approximately 130 different subjects was used. Typing coverage differed by locus: A, B, C, DRB1 and DQB1 were typed in about 620-630 donors, DQA1 in about 500, DPA1 in roughly 590, and DPB1 in 472. A later genetic analysis took genome-wide SNP genotypes for about three fifths of the roughly 670 donors and used that subset as a discovery cohort. Because of strong linkage in the cohort, five DR-DQ haplotypes were treated as single units for association and clustering. Among the roughly 400 genotyped donors, 81% belonged to the genetic ancestry cluster associated with self-reported Caucasian donors. To predict cytomegalovirus infection status, the study combined high-throughput TCR immunosequencing, statistical association of individual TCRs with disease status, and machine learning. Among roughly 400 genotyped donors of the cohort, an average of roughly 240,000 unique TCR beta nucleotide sequences were sequenced per donor, roughly a sixth of them non-productive. An early release that covered roughly 600 HLA-typed donors contained about 300 gigabases of sequencing data and 70 million to 100 million unique TCR sequences. The study aimed to test whether cataloging public T cell receptors could reveal signatures of past pathogen exposure. Every discovery cohort repertoire had been produced on one sequencing platform. In an earlier analysis of more than 550 of the donors, high-throughput TCR beta sequencing was used to judge whether each TCR beta V gene segment behaved as functional or pseudogenic. Donor age, sex, ethnicity and CMV serostatus were compiled alongside the repertoire data. Rather than drawing on any new phenotypic data, the later analysis identified candidate immune exposures from TCR beta sequences and the way those sequences occurred across donors. Beyond this particular receptor, the publication reports: The classifier was reported to diagnose cytomegalovirus status with high specificity and sensitivity in both the original cohort and the validation cohort. Because counts were too low, more than 15 rarely observed V segments, including chromosome 9 orphons, were excluded from the earlier analysis of 587 of the donors. Most TCR sequences were observed very rarely across donors, whereas some public TCRs were present in many individuals. For the cohort, immune exposure information was limited to CMV serostatus. Some IMGT-functional V segments, including TRBV6-2 and TRBV6-3, could not be told apart with the 87-base-pair reads, so those segments were excluded. Correlated functional status among segregating V segments might reflect linkage disequilibrium, but an unknown experimental factor could not be ruled out. Because some donors lacked HLA typing at each locus, the association tests relied only on the typed subset. When HLA alleles, especially DR and DQ, strongly co-occurred, attributing TCR associations to individual alleles was difficult. Broadly in line with IMGT annotations, most TCR beta V segments showed up in productive rearrangements about 87% or about 30% of the time in an earlier analysis of 587 of the donors. A further reported finding was that TCR beta sequences accurately predicted the HLA-A and HLA-B alleles for most subjects in the first cohort. In a later analysis, HLA-associated TCR beta chains showed more clonal expansion and lower generation probabilities than non-associated chains that were equally common. A later analysis found that TCR association rates varied across HLA loci, with DRB1 alleles showing the most associated TCRs and HLA-C alleles the fewest. A cluster of highly shared sequence variants was judged likely to be a technical artifact of the sequencing pipeline. Presence/absence analyses assumed roughly uniform sequencing depth across donors, an assumption that may not hold. A later genetic analysis associated a missense DCLRE1C variant with V-gene and J-gene trimming of TCR beta chains, and an independent cohort replicated the association. In the study, some 160 TCR beta chains were listed as associated with cytomegalovirus. A later analysis found that most CMV-associated TCR beta chains appeared HLA-restricted, with HLA associations seemingly driven largely by CMV exposure. Several of the top co-occurrence clusters appeared to be linked to parvovirus B19, influenza, CMV and Epstein-Barr virus, according to a later analysis. The cohort was sequenced for TCR beta chains only, and without alpha or paired-chain data the features that could be detected were limited. In vitro tests confirmed that a few of the cytomegalovirus-associated TCR beta chains recognize cytomegalovirus antigens. In a later analysis, around 15,000 TCR beta sequences were associated with specific HLA alleles at a false discovery rate of 0.05. The authors suggested that the approach could potentially be generalized to other disease states and immunological phenotypes. In a later genetic analysis, fewer N-insertions in productive TCRs were reported among donors in an Asian-associated ancestry cluster than the roughly 710-donor mean.

For this chain, trimming is 2 bases at the V end and 2 bases at the J end, and the number of junction bases without a gene match is 3. The germline V gene specifies WSHSY as CDR1 and SAAADI as CDR2. The CDR3, from cysteine to phenylalanine, totals 15 residues. Only the CDR3 portion is preserved as DNA: 45 bases, with reading frame beginning at the first base. In the case of this clone: Its antigen remains undetermined. One base away there is no much larger clone; base qualities are not given.

In total, 630 or so healthy bone marrow donors made up the cohort. Cohort members were all nominally healthy when sampled, although unrecorded immune exposures were likely present. The donor tested CMV seronegative, placing the donor among the 350 or so seronegative members of the cohort. Every donor gave a peripheral blood sample, and the peripheral blood mononuclear cells from that sample were used for TCR beta sequencing. The Qiagen DNeasy Blood Extraction Kit was used to extract genomic DNA from the blood cell samples. The library came from the immunoSEQ multiplex PCR assay. The multiplex PCR relied on a mix of 60 forward primers for TCR Vbeta segments and 13 reverse primers for TCR Jbeta segments. The CDR3 region of rearranged TCR beta genes was amplified from genomic DNA with a multiplex PCR assay. The amplified TCR beta libraries were sequenced on the Illumina HiSeq System as 87-base-pair reads. Turning to the authors' computational methods: A later analysis tallied 80 million to 95 million unique TCR beta chains across the 600 to 700 repertoires, and 10 million to 11 million of those chains were shared by two or more donors. A nearest-neighbor algorithm error-corrected the raw reads and collapsed the reads into unique sequences, merging closely related sequences to remove PCR and sequencing errors. CDR3 sequences were aligned to IMGT reference sequences to assign V, D and J gene segments. Each retained sequence needed at least a six-nucleotide match to both a V gene segment and a J gene segment. Rearrangements were classified as productive when the CDR3 lacked stop codons and remained in frame with V and J, and all other rearrangements were classified as non-productive. CDR3 was defined according to IMGT convention as the region running from the second conserved V-encoded cysteine to the conserved J-encoded phenylalanine. The earlier analysis of more than 450 of the donors excluded sequences that lacked an unambiguous match to a single V gene segment. In an earlier analysis of a few hundred of the donors, V segments were called functional above 56.7% productive rearrangements and were called segregating when the between-donor standard deviation exceeded 5%. A statistical classification framework was built to diagnose cytomegalovirus status from the catalog of TCR beta chain sequences. A later analysis assigned V and J genes by comparing TCR nucleotide sequences with IMGT/GENE-DB human TR gene sequences. The TCRdist pipeline was used in a later analysis to assign CDR3 sequences and most-parsimonious VDJ recombination scenarios. In a later analysis, each TCR beta chain was defined by its CDR3 amino acid sequence together with its V-gene family, and reads without a unique V-gene family were excluded. To address suspected cross-contamination and a sequencing artifact, a later analysis removed 450 to 700 highly shared, low-generation-probability nucleotide sequences. In a later analysis, a clonal expansion index for each public chain was calculated from normalized within-repertoire ranks of inferred template counts. A later analysis computed generation probabilities with a VDJ recombination model fitted to out-of-frame rearrangements, and checked the results against IGoR. In a later analysis, TCR-TCR, TCR-HLA and TCR-CMV co-occurrence was scored with hypergeometric tests, and a repertoire-size bias correction was applied to TCR pairs. To estimate false discovery rates, a later analysis permuted the HLA or CMV assignments 20 times. In a later analysis, co-occurring TCRs were grouped using DBSCAN, with TCRdist sequence similarity added in when clustering inside HLA-allele-positive subsets. Co-occurrence clustering excluded repertoires with fewer than 30,000 or more than 120,000 public chains, plus five with anomalous nucleotide sharing. In its TCRdb copy, this immuneACCESS table keeps in-frame sequences only and misses some clones. Where compared with another copy, unresolved V genes explain less than half of these, and the others have no known cause. V and J calls and clone size are those listed in that table; D and trimming were worked out from the DNA. Here the sample has a few hundred thousand clones; 70% to 80% occur a single time. 0.22% of the sample belongs to the ten largest clones.

The sequence derives from a girl aged 2 to 9 in good health and CMV-seronegative. The sequence is built from TRBV10-2 and TRBJ2-1; TRBD2 fits 7 bases in the junction. The sequenced sample was PBMCs. The DNA sequence is as follows: TGCGCCAGCAGTGAGGAGGCGGGGGCCTACAATGAGCAGTTCTTC. Its protein reads: CASSEEAGAYNEQFF.